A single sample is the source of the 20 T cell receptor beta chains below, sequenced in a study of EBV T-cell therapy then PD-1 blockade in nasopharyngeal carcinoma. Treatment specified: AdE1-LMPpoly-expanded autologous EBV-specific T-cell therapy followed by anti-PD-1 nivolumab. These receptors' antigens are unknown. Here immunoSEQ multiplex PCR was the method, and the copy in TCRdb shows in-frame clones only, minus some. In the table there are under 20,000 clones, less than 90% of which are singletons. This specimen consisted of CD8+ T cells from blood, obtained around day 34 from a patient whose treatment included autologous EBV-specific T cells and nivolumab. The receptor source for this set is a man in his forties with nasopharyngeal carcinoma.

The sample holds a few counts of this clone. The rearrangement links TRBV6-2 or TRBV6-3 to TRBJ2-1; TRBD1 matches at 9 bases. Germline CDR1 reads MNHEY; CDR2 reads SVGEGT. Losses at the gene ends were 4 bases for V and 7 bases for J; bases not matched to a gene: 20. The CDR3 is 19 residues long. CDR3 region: CASSSLPHPGQGLFNEQFF. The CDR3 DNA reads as TGTGCCAGCAGTTCACTACCTCACCCAGGACAGGGGCTCTTTAATGAGCAGTTCTTC.

The CDR3 spells CASSVGGRGAYEQYF. The CDR3 region has the DNA TGTGCCAGCAGCGTAGGCGGGCGAGGGGCCTACGAGCAGTACTTC. The rearrangement joins TRBV9 to TRBJ2-7; tentatively, D is TRBD1 or TRBD2 (5 bases each). The CDR3 is made up of 15 amino acids. Trimming took off 0 bases at V and 2 bases at J, with 12 bases between the two ends. Germline V gene sequence: CDR1 SGDLS, CDR2 YYNGEE.

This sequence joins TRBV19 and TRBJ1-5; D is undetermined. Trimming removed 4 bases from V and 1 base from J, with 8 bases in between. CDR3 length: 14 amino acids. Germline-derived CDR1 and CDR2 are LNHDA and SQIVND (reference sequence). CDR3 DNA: TGTGCCAGTAGTAAGATGGACAGCAATCAGCCCCAGCATTTT. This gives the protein CASSKMDSNQPQHF.

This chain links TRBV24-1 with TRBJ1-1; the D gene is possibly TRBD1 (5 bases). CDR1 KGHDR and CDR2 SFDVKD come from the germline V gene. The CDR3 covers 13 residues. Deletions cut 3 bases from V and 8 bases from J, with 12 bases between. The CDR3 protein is CATSDSAGAEAFF. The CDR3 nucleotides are TGTGCCACCAGTGATAGCGCTGGGGCAGAAGCTTTCTTT.

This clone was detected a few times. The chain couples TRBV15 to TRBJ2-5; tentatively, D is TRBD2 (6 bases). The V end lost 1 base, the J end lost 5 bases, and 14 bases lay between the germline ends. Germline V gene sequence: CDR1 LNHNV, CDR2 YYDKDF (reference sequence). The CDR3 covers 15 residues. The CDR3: CATSRGAGGAETQYF. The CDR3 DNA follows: TGTGCCACCAGCAGAGGAGCCGGAGGGGCCGAGACCCAGTACTTC.

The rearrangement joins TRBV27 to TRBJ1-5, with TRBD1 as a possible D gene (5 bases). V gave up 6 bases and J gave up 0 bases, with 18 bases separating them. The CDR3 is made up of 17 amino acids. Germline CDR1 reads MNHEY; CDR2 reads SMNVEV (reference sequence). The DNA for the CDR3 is TGTGCCAGCAGCCCGCGGGGGTACAGCCCTAGCAATCAGCCCCAGCATTTT. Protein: CASSPRGYSPSNQPQHF.

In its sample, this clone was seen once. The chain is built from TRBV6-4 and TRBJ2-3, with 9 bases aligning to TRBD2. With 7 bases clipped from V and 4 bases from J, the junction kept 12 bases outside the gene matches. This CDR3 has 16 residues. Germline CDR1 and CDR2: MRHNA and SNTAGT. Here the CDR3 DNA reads TGTGCCAGCACGGTTGACCCCAGCGGGGGGCCAGATACGCAGTATTTT. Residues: CASTVDPSGGPDTQYF.

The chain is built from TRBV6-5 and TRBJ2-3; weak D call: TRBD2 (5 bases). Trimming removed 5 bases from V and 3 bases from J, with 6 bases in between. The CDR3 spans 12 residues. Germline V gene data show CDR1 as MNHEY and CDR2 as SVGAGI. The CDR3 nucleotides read TGTGCCAGCAGTCGGGGAACAGATACGCAGTATTTT. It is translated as CASSRGTDTQYF.

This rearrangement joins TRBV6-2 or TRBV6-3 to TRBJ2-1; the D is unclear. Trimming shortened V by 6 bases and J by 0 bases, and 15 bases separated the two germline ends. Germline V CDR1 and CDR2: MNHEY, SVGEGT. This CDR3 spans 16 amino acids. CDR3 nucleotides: TGTGCCAGCAGCCCACCATCAGGTCGCTCCTACAATGAGCAGTTCTTC. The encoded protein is CASSPPSGRSYNEQFF.

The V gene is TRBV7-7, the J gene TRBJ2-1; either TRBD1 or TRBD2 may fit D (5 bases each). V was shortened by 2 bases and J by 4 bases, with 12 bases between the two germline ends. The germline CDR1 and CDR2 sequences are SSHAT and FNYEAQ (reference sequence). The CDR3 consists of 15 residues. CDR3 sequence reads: CASSLRDGRYNEQFF. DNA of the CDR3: TGTGCCAGCAGCTTAAGGGACGGACGATACAATGAGCAGTTCTTC.

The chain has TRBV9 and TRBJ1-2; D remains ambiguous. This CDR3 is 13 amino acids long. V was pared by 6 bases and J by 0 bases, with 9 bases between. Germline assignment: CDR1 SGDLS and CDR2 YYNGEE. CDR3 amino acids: CASKDGSNYGYTF. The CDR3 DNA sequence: TGTGCCAGCAAGGACGGCTCTAACTATGGCTACACCTTC.

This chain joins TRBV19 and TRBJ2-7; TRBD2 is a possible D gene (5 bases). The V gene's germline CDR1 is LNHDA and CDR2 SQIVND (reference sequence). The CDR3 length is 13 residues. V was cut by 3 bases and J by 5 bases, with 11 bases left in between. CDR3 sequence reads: CASSIWGAHEQYF. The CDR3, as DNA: TGTGCCAGTAGTATCTGGGGAGCCCACGAGCAGTACTTC.

The CDR3 spells CASSLERTAYYEQYF. Written as DNA, the CDR3 is TGCGCCAGCAGCTTGGAGAGGACGGCCTACTACGAGCAGTACTTC. The chain links TRBV5-1 to TRBJ2-7; D uncertain. CDR1 and CDR2 from the germline V gene are SGHRS and YFSETQ. Deletions cut 0 bases from V and 3 bases from J, with 13 bases between. This CDR3 contains 15 residues.

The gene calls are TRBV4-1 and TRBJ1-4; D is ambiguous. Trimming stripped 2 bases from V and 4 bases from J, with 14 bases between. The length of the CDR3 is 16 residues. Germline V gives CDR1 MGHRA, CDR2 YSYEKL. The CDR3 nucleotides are TGCGCCAGCAGCCAAAATCAGGCCGTCTTTAATGAAAAACTGTTTTTT. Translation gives CASSQNQAVFNEKLFF.

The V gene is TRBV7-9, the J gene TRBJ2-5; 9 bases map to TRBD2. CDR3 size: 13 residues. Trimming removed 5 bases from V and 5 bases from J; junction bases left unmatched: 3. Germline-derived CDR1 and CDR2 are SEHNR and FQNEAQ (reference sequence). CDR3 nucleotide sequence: TGTGCCAGCAGCCGGACTAGCGCCGAGACCCAGTACTTC. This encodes CASSRTSAETQYF. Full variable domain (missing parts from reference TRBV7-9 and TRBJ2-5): DTGVSQNPRHKITKRGQNVTFRCDPISEHNRLYWYRQTLGQGPEFLTYFQNEAQLEKSRLLSDRFSAERPKGSFSTLEIQRTEQGDSAMYLCASSRTSAETQYFGPGTRLLVL.

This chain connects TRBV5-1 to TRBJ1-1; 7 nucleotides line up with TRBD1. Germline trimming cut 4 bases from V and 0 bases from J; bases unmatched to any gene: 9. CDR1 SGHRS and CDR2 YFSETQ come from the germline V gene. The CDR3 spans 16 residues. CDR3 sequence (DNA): TGCGCCAGCAGCCAGGGACAGCGCTACATGAACACTGAAGCTTTCTTT. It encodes CASSQGQRYMNTEAFF.

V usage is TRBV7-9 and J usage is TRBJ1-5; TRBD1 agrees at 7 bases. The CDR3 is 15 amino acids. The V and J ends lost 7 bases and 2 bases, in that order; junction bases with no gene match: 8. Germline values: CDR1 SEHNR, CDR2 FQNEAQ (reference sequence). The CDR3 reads CASTSTGPGNQPQHF. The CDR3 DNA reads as TGTGCCAGCACCTCGACAGGGCCTGGCAATCAGCCCCAGCATTTT.

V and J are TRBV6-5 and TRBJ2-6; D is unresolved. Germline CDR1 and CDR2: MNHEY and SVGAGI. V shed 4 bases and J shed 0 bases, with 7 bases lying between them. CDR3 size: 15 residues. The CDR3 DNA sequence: TGTGCCAGCAGTTCAACCCTCTCTGGGGCCAACGTCCTGACTTTC. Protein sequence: CASSSTLSGANVLTF.

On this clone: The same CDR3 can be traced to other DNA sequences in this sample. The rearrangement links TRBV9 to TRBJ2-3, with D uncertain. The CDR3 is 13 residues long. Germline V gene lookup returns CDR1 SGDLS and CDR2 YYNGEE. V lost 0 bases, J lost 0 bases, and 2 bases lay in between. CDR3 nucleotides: TGTGCCAGCAGCGTAGCGAGCACAGATACGCAGTATTTT. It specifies CASSVASTDTQYF.

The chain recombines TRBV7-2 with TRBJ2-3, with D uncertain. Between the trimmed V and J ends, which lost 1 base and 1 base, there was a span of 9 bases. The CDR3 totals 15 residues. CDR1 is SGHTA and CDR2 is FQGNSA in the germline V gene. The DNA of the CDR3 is TGTGCCAGCAGCTTAGGGTTTTTTGGCACAGATACGCAGTATTTT. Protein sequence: CASSLGFFGTDTQYF.